This entry lists 2 T cell receptor beta chains sequenced from one sample in a study of beta chain features in type 1 diabetes. Reverse transcription of all isolated RNA meant that expressed TCRB transcripts were sequenced. Assay: immunoSEQ multiplex PCR; the TCRdb copy retains only in-frame clones and omits some. The data hold 120,000 to 150,000 clones, with about a tenth observed a single time. Sequencing input: central memory CD4+ T cells from blood. These receptors all come from a woman in her thirties or forties in good health.

This clone has more than one count but fewer than ten. This chain links TRBV7-9 with TRBJ2-1; 7 positions agree with TRBD2. The CDR3 length is 14 residues. From germline, CDR1 is SEHNR and CDR2 FQNEAQ (reference sequence). The V segment lost 5 bases and the J segment 8 bases; nucleotides outside the gene matches: 9. As DNA, the CDR3 is TGTGCCAGCAGCCTTCAGCGGGGTTCCCATGAGCAGTTCTTC. Its protein is CASSLQRGSHEQFF.

In its sample, this clone was seen a few times. This chain links TRBV7-9 with TRBJ2-7, with 7 bases fitting TRBD1. The CDR3 runs 15 residues. With V trimmed by 4 bases and J by 6 bases, 12 bases remained unmatched. In germline, CDR1 is SEHNR, CDR2 FQNEAQ (reference sequence). DNA of the CDR3: TGTGCCAGCAGCTCACCAGACAGGGAGCGGTTCGAGCAGTACTTC. Its translation is CASSSPDRERFEQYF.